These 2 T cell receptor beta chains originate from one sample sequenced in a study of CD8+ T cells in alopecia areata. Extracted RNA was reverse transcribed, and the resulting cDNA served as sequencing template. The protocol was immunoSEQ multiplex PCR, while the TCRdb copy is restricted to in-frame clones and leaves out a portion. The table lists approximately 280,000 clones, 58% of them singletons. Treatment reported: oral pan-JAK inhibitor, 5-10 mg twice daily. The specimen was CD4+ T cells sorted from blood, collected at week 24, from a patient treated with tofacitinib. These receptors were obtained from a human donor with alopecia areata.

V usage is TRBV30 and J usage is TRBJ2-3, with 8 bases lining up with TRBD2. CDR3 length equals 14 residues. The junction had 7 bases not matched to a gene; V was cut back by 4 bases and J by 4 bases. Germline lookup yields CDR1 GTSNPN and CDR2 SVGIG (reference sequence). In DNA, the CDR3 is TGTGCCTGGAAGGGACTAGTTAATTCAGATACGCAGTATTTT. Protein product: CAWKGLVNSDTQYF.

V is TRBV11-3 and J is TRBJ2-3; D possibly corresponds to TRBD2 (5 bases). This CDR3 region has 17 residues. Per germline, CDR1 SGHNT and CDR2 YENEEA. Trimming cost V 1 base and J 0 bases, with 14 bases left between them. This CDR3 is CASSLVLAGKSTDTQYF. For the CDR3, the DNA is TGTGCCAGCAGCTTAGTGCTAGCTGGGAAAAGCACAGATACGCAGTATTTT.